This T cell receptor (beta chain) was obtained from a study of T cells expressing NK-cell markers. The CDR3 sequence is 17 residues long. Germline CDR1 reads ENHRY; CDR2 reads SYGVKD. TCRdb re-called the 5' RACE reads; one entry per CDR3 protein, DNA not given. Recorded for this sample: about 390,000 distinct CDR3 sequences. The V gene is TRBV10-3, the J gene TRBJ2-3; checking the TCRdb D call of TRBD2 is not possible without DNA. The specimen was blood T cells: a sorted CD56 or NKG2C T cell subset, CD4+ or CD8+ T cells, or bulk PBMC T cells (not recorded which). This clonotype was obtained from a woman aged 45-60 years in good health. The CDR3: CATGLLAGGASTDTQYF.